The source of this T cell receptor (beta chain) is a study of blood T cell repertoires in COVID-19. CDR1 is SNHLY, CDR2 FYNNEI, per germline. The length of the CDR3 is 14 residues. With V trimmed by 6 bases and J by 4 bases, 7 bases remained unmatched. The authors' processing: Researchers report that nucleated cell counts were estimated from reference gene primer amplification. Repertoires were generated with immunoSEQ multiplex PCR, while TCRdb's copy carries only in-frame clones and drops some. V and J calls and clone size are given by that table; D and trimming were obtained from the DNA. Counted here are roughly 150,000 clones, around 85% occurring once; the ten biggest clones make up 2% to 3%.

Sequencing was carried out using peripheral blood. The chain employs TRBV2 and TRBJ1-1, with 8 bases lining up with TRBD1. This TCR was recovered from a woman aged 70-85 years with acute or convalescent COVID-19. CDR3 residues: CASSDRTGGTEAFF. For the CDR3, the DNA is TGTGCCAGCAGCGACCGTACAGGGGGCACTGAAGCTTTCTTT. The full variable domain, its missing parts supplied by reference TRBV2 and TRBJ1-1, is EPEVTQTPSHQVTQMGQEVILRCVPISNHLYFYWYRQILGQKVEFLVSFYNNEISEKSEIFDDQFSVERPDGSNFTLKIRSTKLEDSAMYFCASSDRTGGTEAFFGQGTRLTVV.